Below, 3 T cell receptor beta chains from the same sample are listed, as sequenced in a study of identical twins. TCRdb reanalysed the 5' RACE reads using MiXCR and keeps one entry per CDR3 protein. In the table there are some 260,000 distinct CDR3 sequences, around 15% of which are singletons. Sequencing was carried out using memory (CD45RO+) T cells sorted from blood. The receptors derive from a woman between 18 and 30 years old in good health.

This clonotype was recorded many times. The rearrangement links TRBV10-3 to TRBJ2-3; 11 bases line up with TRBD2. Germline CDR1 ENHRY, CDR2 SYGVKD. The V gene end was trimmed by 6 bases and the J gene end by 5 bases; junction bases not matched to a gene: 1. The CDR3 loop spans 13 amino acids. The CDR3 DNA is TGTGCCATCAGAGGACTAGCGGGAGATACGCAGTATTTT. Translated, it gives CAIRGLAGDTQYF.

This clonotype was observed a handful of times. The J gene is TRBJ2-2, the V gene TRBV4-3; no clear D. Deletions cut 0 bases from V and 5 bases from J, with 4 bases between. CDR1 LGHNA and CDR2 YSLEER come from the germline V gene. There are 13 residues in the CDR3. This chain's CDR3 is CASSQEWTGELFF. In nucleotides, the CDR3 is TGCGCCAGCAGCCAAGAATGGACCGGGGAGCTGTTTTTT.

The CDR3 sequence: CASSLPGTANYGYTF. The DNA of the CDR3 is TGTGCCAGCAGCTTACCGGGCACCGCTAACTATGGCTACACCTTC. The J gene is TRBJ1-2, the V gene TRBV11-1; no definite D call. Deletions cut 2 bases from V and 0 bases from J, with 10 bases between. The CDR3 is 15 amino acids. Germline CDR1 is SGHAT and CDR2 is FQDESV (reference sequence).